This is a list of T cell receptor beta chains from one sample in a study of cytomegalovirus exposure and HLA in healthy donors. Sequenced by immunoSEQ multiplex PCR; TCRdb stores in-frame clones only, minus some. The listing contains roughly 71,000 clones. The sample comprised PBMCs. These receptors were taken from a woman between 40 and 50 years old in good health and CMV-seropositive. Each CDR3 is given without its conserved first and last residue. Clone size, where shown, is once, few, many, or a class for clones that have expanded.

abundance: .
v_gene: TRBV15
CDR3aa: ATSRDGAGRGENIQY

abundance: .
v_gene: TRBV5-1
CDR3aa: ASSSSGSNDDEQF

abundance: .
v_gene: TRBV6-5
CDR3aa: ASSRDIWNTEAF

abundance: .
v_gene: TRBV6-4
CDR3aa: ASSDLFTVFNEQF

abundance: .
v_gene: TRBV15
CDR3aa: ATSRGLAETQY

abundance: .
v_gene: TRBV11-3
CDR3aa: ASSREVGGGHNEQF

abundance: .
v_gene: TRBV7-2
CDR3aa: ASSSQGYEQY

abundance: .
v_gene: TRBV2
CDR3aa: ASSEREGGAGYT

abundance: .
v_gene: TRBV4-3
CDR3aa: ASSQASQGNYGYT

abundance: .
v_gene: TRBV7-9
CDR3aa: ASSLTGEKAF

abundance: .
v_gene: TRBV5-1
CDR3aa: ASSLEADTEAF

abundance: .
v_gene: TRBV4-1
CDR3aa: ASSQEGSSGSYEQY

abundance: .
v_gene: TRBV9
CDR3aa: ASSVEGGSTYEQY

abundance: .
v_gene: TRBV19
CDR3aa: ASSTSQGMTYEQY

abundance: .
v_gene: TRBV5-1
CDR3aa: ASSLEGDDTQY

abundance: .
v_gene: TRBV12-5
CDR3aa: ASGLRGLSSYNEQF

abundance: .
v_gene: TRBV9
CDR3aa: ASSASGSTDTQY

abundance: .
v_gene: TRBV27
CDR3aa: ASSFARGLATTLTGNEQF

abundance: .
v_gene: TRBV7-2
CDR3aa: ASSPRLTSGTGELF

abundance: .
v_gene: TRBV5-1
CDR3aa: ASSLAASGGSLYNEQF

abundance: .
v_gene: TRBV6-6
CDR3aa: ASSYEPGAASYEQY

abundance: .
v_gene: TRBV5-4
CDR3aa: ASSHGGDRAANEQF

abundance: .
v_gene: TRBV5-1
CDR3aa: ASSTGTVDQETQY

abundance: .
v_gene: TRBV4-2
CDR3aa: ASSGRDRAYEQY

abundance: .
v_gene: TRBV6-4
CDR3aa: ASSDRPRGRTEQF

abundance: .
v_gene: TRBV25-1
CDR3aa: AFSPPTGRYSNQPQH

abundance: .
v_gene: TRBV5-6
CDR3aa: ASSFLPGQASYEQY

abundance: .
v_gene: TRBV6-5
CDR3aa: ASSYGRGARDIQY

abundance: .
v_gene: TRBV7-2
CDR3aa: ASSFGTGDFEKLF

abundance: .
v_gene: TRBV2
CDR3aa: ASRRDRTNSYNEQF

abundance: .
v_gene: TRBV7-9
CDR3aa: ARPLGGKNQPQH

abundance: .
v_gene: TRBV28
CDR3aa: ASSLAQGYEQY

abundance: medium-sized
v_gene: TRBV10-2
CDR3aa: ASRDRESGELF

abundance: .
v_gene: TRBV10-2
CDR3aa: ASSDPRGGPPDTQY

abundance: .
v_gene: TRBV18
CDR3aa: ASSPGTGGQETQY

abundance: .
v_gene: TRBV9
CDR3aa: ASSVGTGGHYGYT

abundance: .
v_gene: TRBV28
CDR3aa: ASTPAGRDTYEQY

abundance: .
v_gene: TRBV5-6
CDR3aa: ASSTLGLAANTGELF

abundance: .
v_gene: TRBV9
CDR3aa: ASSARDSGGSF

abundance: .
v_gene: TRBV7-9
CDR3aa: ASSFGLPSYEQY

abundance: .
v_gene: TRBV7-9
CDR3aa: ASSPGGDEQF

abundance: .
v_gene: TRBV9
CDR3aa: ASSVGASYGYT

abundance: .
v_gene: TRBV5-1
CDR3aa: ASSLGGASYEQY

abundance: .
v_gene: TRBV30
CDR3aa: AWSPSAREQY

abundance: .
v_gene: TRBV9
CDR3aa: ASSQGASGVSDTQY

abundance: .
v_gene: TRBV19
CDR3aa: ASTSPGNSKTEAF

abundance: .
v_gene: TRBV4-1
CDR3aa: ASSQIPGLAGGYEQY

abundance: .
v_gene: TRBV4-3
CDR3aa: ASSQDHPSGGSSYEQY

abundance: .
v_gene: TRBV2
CDR3aa: ASRPGLIYNEQF

abundance: .
v_gene: TRBV28
CDR3aa: ASTGSREKLF

abundance: .
v_gene: TRBV7-8
CDR3aa: ASSPRRTALPRNEQF

abundance: .
v_gene: TRBV5-1
CDR3aa: ASSLWSLNEQF

abundance: .
v_gene: TRBV5-1
CDR3aa: ASSRNSGGASDTQY

abundance: .
v_gene: TRBV6-5
CDR3aa: ASSQEKTQY

abundance: .
v_gene: TRBV5-1
CDR3aa: ASSWLGVTGRANVLT

abundance: .
v_gene: TRBV19
CDR3aa: ASSIGRESYT

abundance: .
v_gene: TRBV14
CDR3aa: ASSLLQGDSFQSPLH

abundance: .
v_gene: TRBV7-9
CDR3aa: ASSLARRTSEGTYNEQF